Following are 32 T cell receptor beta chains from one sample sequenced in a study of vaccination and CD4 T cells after COVID-19. As for treatment: roughly 11-day PBMC culture with coronavirus spike peptide pools or control peptides (ViraFEST assay). The unexposed donor provided CD4+ T cells, which were taken before the COVID-19 pandemic (2011-2018). Once obtained from cultured CD4+ T cells, the DNA was sequenced using the Oncomine TCR Beta short-read assay. TCRdb recomputed calls from the PCR reads with MiXCR, one row per CDR3 protein. The table records 8,000 or so distinct CDR3 sequences, approximately 41% of them present only once. No antigens are known for them. The sample comprised CD4+ T cells from blood, cultured in vitro. All receptors come from a human donor in good health.

This clonotype was picked up a small number of times. The chain carries TRBV7-9 and TRBJ1-2, with D unclear. Deletions cut 6 bases from V and 8 bases from J, with 16 bases between. Looked up from germline, CDR1 is SEHNR and CDR2 is FQNEAQ (reference sequence). The CDR3 spans 13 residues. In DNA form, the CDR3 reads TGTGCCAGCAGGCAAGCGATTGTCGGGGGCTACACCTTC. It translates to CASRQAIVGGYTF.

For the CDR3, the DNA is TGTGCCAGCAGCATGGGACAGGGGGTTAGCAATGAGCAGTTCTTC. It encodes CASSMGQGVSNEQFF. The V gene is TRBV5-4, the J gene TRBJ2-1; TRBD1 matches 11 bases. The CDR3 extends over 15 amino acids. Germline values: CDR1 SGHNT, CDR2 YYREEE (reference sequence). V dropped 4 bases and J dropped 6; count of bases not matched to a gene: 6.

This clonotype was seen a handful of times. The chain employs TRBV25-1 and TRBJ1-6, with a weak D call TRBD1 (6 bases). The CDR3 length is 14 residues. The ends were cut back, 8 bases at V and 7 bases at J, with 15 bases in the middle. CDR1 and CDR2 from the germline V gene are MGHDK and SYGVNS. CDR3 protein: CASLSGGLNSPLHF. DNA of the CDR3: TGTGCCAGCCTATCCGGGGGGCTGAATTCACCCCTCCACTTT.

The rearrangement joins TRBV5-1 to TRBJ1-2; D not certain. Germline V gives CDR1 SGHRS, CDR2 YFSETQ. The CDR3 loop spans 15 amino acids. V shed 0 bases and J shed 4 bases, with 13 bases lying between them. For the CDR3, the DNA is TGCGCCAGCAGCTTGGGACACCCTGCGGCCTATGGCTACACCTTC. Amino acids: CASSLGHPAAYGYTF. The full variable domain, its missing parts supplied by reference TRBV5-1 and TRBJ1-2, is KAGVTQTPRYLIKTRGQQVTLSCSPISGHRSVSWYQQTPGQGLQFLFEYFSETQRNKGNFPGRFSGRQFSNSRSEMNVSTLELGDSALYLCASSLGHPAAYGYTFGSGTRLTVV.

Concerning this clonotype: This is likely a read error, given that the CDR3 carries no conserved phenylalanine or tryptophan at its end. The chain is built from TRBV30 and TRBJ1-6; no definite D call. With 0 bases removed from V and 6 bases from J, the gap between germline ends came to 9 bases. Germline assignment: CDR1 GTSNPN and CDR2 SVGIG (reference sequence). This CDR3 has 14 amino acids. The CDR3 region has the DNA TGTGCCTGGAGTGTGGAGAGCCTTAATTCACCCCTCCACCTT. Translating gives CAWSVESLNSPLHL.

In this sample, this clonotype turned up once. The rearrangement uses TRBV2 and TRBJ1-4, with a weak D call TRBD1 (5 bases). V was cut by 3 bases and J by 6 bases, with 14 bases left in between. Germline CDR1 reads SNHLY; CDR2 reads FYNNEI. There are 15 residues in the CDR3. The DNA of the CDR3 is TGTGCCAGCAGTGATTCGGGGGACGGTGATGAAAAACTGTTTTTT. This sequence encodes CASSDSGDGDEKLFF.

The chain joins TRBV7-9 to TRBJ1-2; D might be TRBD1 (5 bases). Trimming removed 5 bases at V and 2 bases at J, with 21 bases between. Germline CDR1 and CDR2: SEHNR and FQNEAQ (reference sequence). This CDR3 comprises 17 residues. DNA for the CDR3: TGTGCCAGCAGCCTTACCTCGGGACCCCACTTAAACTATGGCTACACCTTC. Amino acid sequence: CASSLTSGPHLNYGYTF.

This clonotype was seen a handful of times. This sequence joins TRBV20-1 and TRBJ2-7; D perhaps matches TRBD2 (7 bases). Germline V lookup: CDR1 DFQATT, CDR2 SNEGSKA (reference sequence). V gave up 0 bases and J gave up 7 bases, with 13 bases separating them. The CDR3 runs 13 residues. CDR3 in DNA: TGCAGTGCTAGAGATTCGGGGGGCTGGGAGCAGTACTTC. This sequence encodes CSARDSGGWEQYF.

The J gene is TRBJ1-1, the V gene TRBV10-1; 10 positions agree with TRBD1. V was clipped by 3 bases and J by 1 base; unmatched bases: 5. Looked up from germline, CDR1 is WNHNN and CDR2 is SYGVQD (reference sequence). This CDR3 is 16 amino acids long. CDR3 protein: CASSERGQGENTEAFF. CDR3 sequence (DNA): TGCGCCAGCAGTGAACGCGGACAGGGGGAGAACACTGAAGCTTTCTTT.

The chain combines TRBV25-1 with TRBJ1-1, with no clear D. The CDR3 is 13 residues long. Between the trimmed V and J ends, which lost 4 bases and 4 bases, there was a span of 10 bases. The germline V gene encodes CDR1 MGHDK and CDR2 SYGVNS. The chain's CDR3 is CASSVMGRTEAFF. CDR3 nucleotide sequence: TGTGCCAGCAGTGTAATGGGTCGCACTGAAGCTTTCTTT.

The rearrangement joins TRBV30 to TRBJ1-5; no clear D. The CDR3 is made up of 13 amino acids. Germline lookup yields CDR1 GTSNPN and CDR2 SVGIG (reference sequence). The V gene lost 4 bases and the J gene lost 4 bases, with 11 bases spanning the gap. In DNA, the CDR3 is TGTGCCTGGAATAGCGAAGGGAATCAGCCCCAGCATTTT. It yields the protein CAWNSEGNQPQHF.

V is TRBV7-9 and J is TRBJ1-3; TRBD1 matches 9 bases. The V segment lost 5 bases and the J segment 5 bases; nucleotides outside the gene matches: 4. The germline V gene encodes CDR1 SEHNR and CDR2 FQNEAQ (reference sequence). CDR3 length equals 14 residues. The CDR3 nucleotides are TGTGCCAGCAGCCCGGGGACAGGGAGAAACACCATATATTTT. It yields the protein CASSPGTGRNTIYF.

This clonotype came up once. The genes are TRBV19 and TRBJ1-2; 9 bases are shared with TRBD1. CDR3 size: 16 residues. V trimming: 1 base; J trimming: 8 bases; junction bases outside the gene matches: 11. Germline V gene data show CDR1 as LNHDA and CDR2 as SQIVND (reference sequence). As DNA, the CDR3 is TGTGCCAGTAGTATAGTTGGGACAGGGTCCGGTTACGGCTACACCTTC. Protein sequence: CASSIVGTGSGYGYTF.

V gene TRBV6-5 combines with J gene TRBJ1-2; D call uncertain. Germline V CDR1 and CDR2: MNHEY, SVGAGI. The CDR3 length is 16 residues. Trimming took off 2 bases at V and 6 bases at J, with 19 bases between the two ends. CDR3 amino acids: CASSYVPLGIGNGYTF. The CDR3 DNA reads TGTGCCAGCAGTTACGTGCCTTTGGGAATCGGTAATGGCTACACCTTC.

This clonotype appeared a few times. The chain is built from TRBV6-4 and TRBJ2-3; D is unclear. Germline-derived CDR1 and CDR2 are MRHNA and SNTAGT. The CDR3 extends over 16 amino acids. Trimming took 2 bases from V and 1 from J, leaving 13 bases between them. DNA of the CDR3: TGTGCCAGCAGTGACACGGTACCTTGGGGCACAGATACGCAGTATTTT. Its translation: CASSDTVPWGTDTQYF.

This chain uses TRBV2 with TRBJ2-2; D call uncertain. Germline V gene sequence: CDR1 SNHLY, CDR2 FYNNEI. This CDR3 contains 11 residues. Trimming took off 5 bases at V and 4 bases at J, with 2 bases between the two ends. The CDR3 sequence: CASSRTGELFF. CDR3 bases: TGTGCCAGCAGTCGCACCGGGGAGCTGTTTTTT.

This clonotype was seen more than once but under ten times. The rearrangement joins TRBV6-1 to TRBJ1-5; maybe TRBD1 (6 bases). Germline loops: CDR1 MNHNS, CDR2 SASEGT. This CDR3 is built from 15 residues. The V end lost 6 bases, the J end lost 6 bases, and 18 bases lay between the germline ends. CDR3 region: CASRGGGGPRQPQHF. The CDR3 DNA reads TGTGCCAGCAGGGGAGGGGGGGGCCCCCGTCAGCCCCAGCATTTT.

This clonotype was seen a handful of times. The gene calls are TRBV12-3 or TRBV12-4 and TRBJ1-2; no clear D. V was trimmed by 6 bases and J by 7 bases, leaving 12 bases between them. This CDR3 is built from 12 residues. Here the CDR3 DNA reads TGTGCCAGCAGCCTATCGCCCACTGGCTACACCTTC. Its protein is CASSLSPTGYTF.

The chain uses TRBV5-1 and TRBJ2-5, with D hard to call. The germline V and J ends were trimmed by 5 bases and 5 bases, with 10 bases remaining between them. This CDR3 spans 12 amino acids. Looked up from germline, CDR1 is SGHRS and CDR2 is YFSETQ. As DNA, the CDR3 is TGCGCCAGCAGTGGGTTCGCGGAGACCCAGTACTTC. Protein product: CASSGFAETQYF.

CDR3 DNA sequence: TGTGCCAGCAGCTTAGAAGGGGCGAGTGAAAAACTGTTTTTT. Its protein product is CASSLEGASEKLFF. This chain joins TRBV7-9 and TRBJ1-4, with D perhaps TRBD1 (5 bases). The length of the CDR3 is 14 residues. The germline V gene has CDR1 SEHNR and CDR2 FQNEAQ (reference sequence). V gave up 1 base and J gave up 7 bases, with 10 bases separating them. Drawing the rest from reference TRBV7-9 and TRBJ1-4, the complete variable domain is DTGVSQNPRHKITKRGQNVTFRCDPISEHNRLYWYRQTLGQGPEFLTYFQNEAQLEKSRLLSDRFSAERPKGSFSTLEIQRTEQGDSAMYLCASSLEGASEKLFFGSGTQLSVL.

CDR3 sequence: CASSLAGAEAFF. The CDR3 nucleotides are TGTGCCAGCAGCTTAGCGGGAGCCGAAGCTTTCTTT. The chain couples TRBV7-8 to TRBJ1-1; D is unclear. V shed 0 bases and J shed 8 bases, with 7 bases lying between them. Germline lookup yields CDR1 SGHVS and CDR2 FQNEAQ. The CDR3 has 12 residues.

Here the CDR3 DNA reads TGCAGTGCAAAGACAGGGGTACTTGAAGCTTTCTTT. Translation: CSAKTGVLEAFF. This rearrangement joins TRBV20-1 to TRBJ1-1, with 8 bases fitting TRBD1. This CDR3 contains 12 residues. The J segment lost 7 bases and the V segment lost 6 bases, leaving 7 bases of the junction unmatched. Germline V gene data show CDR1 as DFQATT and CDR2 as SNEGSKA (reference sequence).

The gene calls are TRBV27 and TRBJ1-5; TRBD1 matches 9 bases. Germline CDR1 is MNHEY and CDR2 is SMNVEV (reference sequence). This CDR3 is 18 amino acids long. The ends lost 1 base at V and 1 base at J; junction bases unmatched: 8. CDR3 coding DNA: TGTGCCAGCAGTTTATTACCCGGGACAGGGCGAAGCAATCAGCCCCAGCATTTT. Residues: CASSLLPGTGRSNQPQHF.

The rearrangement joins TRBV19 to TRBJ1-4, with TRBD1 matching 7 bases. The V and J ends lost 11 bases and 0 bases, in that order; junction bases with no gene match: 3. Germline-derived CDR1 and CDR2 are LNHDA and SQIVND (reference sequence). The CDR3 runs 13 residues. This CDR3 reads CASGGTTNEKLFF. The CDR3, as DNA: TGTGCCTCAGGGGGAACAACTAATGAAAAACTGTTTTTT.

The chain links TRBV5-1 to TRBJ2-7; D is undetermined. The CDR3 sequence is 13 residues long. Trimming removed 2 bases at V and 3 bases at J, with 9 bases between. Per the germline V gene, CDR1 is SGHRS and CDR2 is YFSETQ. CDR3 coding DNA: TGCGCCAGCAGCTTATACAGAGACTACGAGCAGTACTTC. It encodes CASSLYRDYEQYF. Together with reference TRBV5-1 and TRBJ2-7, the CDR3 gives the full variable domain: KAGVTQTPRYLIKTRGQQVTLSCSPISGHRSVSWYQQTPGQGLQFLFEYFSETQRNKGNFPGRFSGRQFSNSRSEMNVSTLELGDSALYLCASSLYRDYEQYFGPGTRLTVT.

The genes are TRBV6-5 and TRBJ1-1; 8 bases line up with TRBD1. The CDR3 has 15 residues. Losses at the gene ends were 8 bases for V and 2 bases for J; bases not matched to a gene: 10. Germline CDR1 MNHEY, CDR2 SVGAGI. The CDR3 loop reads CASGWTGPGNTEAFF. The CDR3 DNA is TGTGCCAGCGGTTGGACAGGGCCTGGTAACACTGAAGCTTTCTTT.

This chain connects TRBV28 to TRBJ1-1; D is unclear. This CDR3 has 14 amino acids. V was shortened by 3 bases and J by 5 bases, with 13 bases between the two germline ends. Germline lookup yields CDR1 MDHEN and CDR2 SYDVKM. Here the CDR3 reads CASSFPVSATEAFF. The CDR3 bases are TGTGCCAGCAGTTTCCCGGTTTCTGCGACTGAAGCTTTCTTT.

This clonotype showed up just a few times. This chain joins TRBV6-4 and TRBJ2-3; 13 nucleotides match TRBD2. V lost 5 bases, J lost 3 bases, and 2 bases stayed unmatched. The CDR3 loop spans 15 amino acids. Germline V gives CDR1 MRHNA, CDR2 SNTAGT. CDR3 in DNA: TGTGCCAGCAGTTTACTAGCGGGGGGGACAGATACGCAGTATTTT. Protein sequence: CASSLLAGGTDTQYF.

The CDR3 bases are TGTGCCATCAGTGACCTGTACAATGAGCAGTTCTTC. This encodes CAISDLYNEQFF. V gene TRBV10-3 combines with J gene TRBJ2-1, with unresolved D. From germline, CDR1 is ENHRY and CDR2 SYGVKD. The CDR3 contains 12 residues. V gave up 3 bases and J gave up 4 bases, with 4 bases separating them.

V and J are TRBV6-5 and TRBJ2-3, with 10 nucleotides matching TRBD2. Germline values: CDR1 MNHEY, CDR2 SVGAGI. The length of the CDR3 is 16 residues. The V and J ends lost 2 bases and 3 bases, in that order; junction bases with no gene match: 5. CDR3 DNA sequence: TGTGCCAGCAGTTACACCGGGACTAGCGTTACAGATACGCAGTATTTT. Encoded protein: CASSYTGTSVTDTQYF.

This clonotype was picked up a small number of times. This sequence joins TRBV20-1 and TRBJ1-5, with 8 bases identical to TRBD1. This CDR3 is 17 amino acids long. V was pared by 1 base and J by 2 bases, with 10 bases of the junction left unmatched. Per germline, CDR1 DFQATT and CDR2 SNEGSKA (reference sequence). The CDR3, as DNA: TGCAGTGCTAGAGGGAAACCAGGGGGCGGCGGCAATCAGCCCCAGCATTTT. It is translated as CSARGKPGGGGNQPQHF.

The J gene is TRBJ1-5, the V gene TRBV5-1; TRBD1 is a possible D gene (5 bases). Germline V CDR1 and CDR2: SGHRS, YFSETQ. This CDR3 comprises 14 residues. The V end lost 0 bases, the J end lost 2 bases, and 6 bases lay between the germline ends. The CDR3, as DNA: TGCGCCAGCAGCTTGGGGGACGGCAATCAGCCCCAGCATTTT. As protein: CASSLGDGNQPQHF. Looking up the rest from reference TRBV5-1 and TRBJ1-5 gives the full variable domain: KAGVTQTPRYLIKTRGQQVTLSCSPISGHRSVSWYQQTPGQGLQFLFEYFSETQRNKGNFPGRFSGRQFSNSRSEMNVSTLELGDSALYLCASSLGDGNQPQHFGDGTRLSIL.